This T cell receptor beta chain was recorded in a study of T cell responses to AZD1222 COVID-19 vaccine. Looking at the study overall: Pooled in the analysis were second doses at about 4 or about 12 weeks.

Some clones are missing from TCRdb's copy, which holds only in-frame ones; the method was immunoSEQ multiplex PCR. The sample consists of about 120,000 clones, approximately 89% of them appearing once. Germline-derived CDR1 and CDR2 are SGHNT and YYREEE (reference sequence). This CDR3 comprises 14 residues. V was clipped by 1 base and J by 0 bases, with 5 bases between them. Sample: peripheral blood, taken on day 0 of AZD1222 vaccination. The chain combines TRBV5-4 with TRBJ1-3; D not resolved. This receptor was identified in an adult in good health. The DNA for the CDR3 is TGTGCCAGCAGCTTGCAATCCTCTGGAAACACCATATATTTT. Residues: CASSLQSSGNTIYF.